Following are 2 T cell receptor beta chains from one sample sequenced in a study of T cell responses to AZD1222 COVID-19 vaccine. Sequencing used immunoSEQ multiplex PCR; TCRdb keeps in-frame clones, though not all of them. In the table there are approximately 110,000 clones, about 95% of which are singletons. The sequencing used peripheral blood, collected on day 0 of AZD1222 vaccination. The receptors originated from an adult in good health.

The V and J genes are TRBV3-1 (or the pseudogene TRBV3-2) and TRBJ1-1; D not resolved. The ends were cut back, 0 bases at V and 1 base at J, with 6 bases in the middle. CDR1 LGHDT and CDR2 YNNKEL come from the germline V gene (reference sequence). This CDR3 contains 14 residues. The CDR3 here is CASSQDMRNTEAFF. In DNA, the CDR3 is TGTGCCAGCAGCCAAGATATGCGGAACACTGAAGCTTTCTTT.

The rearrangement joins TRBV5-1 to TRBJ2-7; D not certain. The germline V and J ends were trimmed by 4 bases and 5 bases, with 16 bases remaining between them. Germline CDR1 reads SGHRS; CDR2 reads YFSETQ. CDR3 length: 14 amino acids. CDR3 sequence reads: CASSPPLGIHEQYF. The CDR3 coding sequence is TGCGCCAGCAGCCCGCCGCTGGGGATCCACGAGCAGTACTTC.